This TCR beta chain was identified during a study of shared clonotypes between healthy human individuals. Overall study results and limits: Among donors, sharing of clonotypes was expected to be affected by sequencing depth.

This CDR3 spans 14 amino acids. Germline lookup yields CDR1 SGHAT and CDR2 FQDESV (reference sequence). Generated by immunoSEQ multiplex PCR, the TCRdb table keeps only in-frame clones and is missing some. The sample carries 2 million to 2.5 million clones, roughly 92% recorded once. Concerning this clone itself: Its antigen remains unidentified.

The sample taken for sequencing was naive CD4+ T cells from PBMCs. As for subset: CD45RA+ positively selected. This chain joins TRBV11-1 and TRBJ2-5; D possibly corresponds to TRBD1 (6 bases). The J call is uncertain, as TRBJ2-7 better fits the DNA end. This receptor was identified in a man between 18 and 35 years old in good health. Some clones in this sample may be carry-over from other donors' samples. CDR3 amino acids: CASSLMQGSYEQYF. CDR3 nucleotides: TGTGCCAGCAGCTTAATGCAGGGGTCTTACGAGCAGTACTTC.